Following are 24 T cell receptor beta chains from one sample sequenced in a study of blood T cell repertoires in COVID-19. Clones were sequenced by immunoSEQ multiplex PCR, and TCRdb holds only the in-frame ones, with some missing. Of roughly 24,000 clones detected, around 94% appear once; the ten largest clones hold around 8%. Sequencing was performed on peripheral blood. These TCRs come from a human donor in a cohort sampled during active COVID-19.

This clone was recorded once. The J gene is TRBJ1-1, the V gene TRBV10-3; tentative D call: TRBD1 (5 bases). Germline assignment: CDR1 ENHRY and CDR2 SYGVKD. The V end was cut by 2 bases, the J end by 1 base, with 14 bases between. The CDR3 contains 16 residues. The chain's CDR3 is CAISERVRGENTEAFF. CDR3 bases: TGTGCCATCAGTGAGAGGGTCCGGGGGGAGAACACTGAAGCTTTCTTT.

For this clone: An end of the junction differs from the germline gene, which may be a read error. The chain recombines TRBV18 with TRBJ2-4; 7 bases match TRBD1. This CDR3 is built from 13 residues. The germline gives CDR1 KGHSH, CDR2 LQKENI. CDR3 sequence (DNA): TGTGCCAGCTCACCAACTACCGACCGGGACAGAGTCTTC. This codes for CASSPTTDRDRVF.

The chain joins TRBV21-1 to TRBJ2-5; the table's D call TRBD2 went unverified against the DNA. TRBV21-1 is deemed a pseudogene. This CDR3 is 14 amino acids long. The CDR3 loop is CASSPPKREETQYF. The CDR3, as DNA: TGTGCCAGCAGCCCCCCGAAGAGAGAAGAGACCCAGTACTTC.

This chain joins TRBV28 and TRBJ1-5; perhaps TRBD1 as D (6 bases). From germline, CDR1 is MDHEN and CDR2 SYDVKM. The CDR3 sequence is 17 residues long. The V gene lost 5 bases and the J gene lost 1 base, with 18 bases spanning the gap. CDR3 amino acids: CASSLPGRGASNQPQHF. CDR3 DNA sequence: TGTGCCAGCAGTCTCCCCGGACGGGGGGCCAGCAATCAGCCCCAGCATTTT.

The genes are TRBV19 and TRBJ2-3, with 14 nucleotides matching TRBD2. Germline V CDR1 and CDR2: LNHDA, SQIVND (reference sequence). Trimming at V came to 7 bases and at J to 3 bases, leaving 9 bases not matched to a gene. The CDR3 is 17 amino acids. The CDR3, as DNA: TGTGCCAGTACTAGGAGACTAGCGGGGGGGCGGACAGATACGCAGTATTTT. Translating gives CASTRRLAGGRTDTQYF. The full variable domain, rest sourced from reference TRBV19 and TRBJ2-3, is DGGITQSPKYLFRKEGQNVTLSCEQNLNHDAMYWYRQDPGQGLRLIYYSQIVNDFQKGDIAEGYSVSREKKESFPLTVTSAQKNPTAFYLCASTRRLAGGRTDTQYFGPGTRLTVL.

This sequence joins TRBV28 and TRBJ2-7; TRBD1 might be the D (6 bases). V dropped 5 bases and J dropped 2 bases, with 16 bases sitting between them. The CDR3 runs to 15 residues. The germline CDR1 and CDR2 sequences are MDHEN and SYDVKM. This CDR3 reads CASSPLGRGPYEQYF. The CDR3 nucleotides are TGTGCCAGCAGTCCCCTGGGCAGGGGCCCCTACGAGCAGTACTTC.

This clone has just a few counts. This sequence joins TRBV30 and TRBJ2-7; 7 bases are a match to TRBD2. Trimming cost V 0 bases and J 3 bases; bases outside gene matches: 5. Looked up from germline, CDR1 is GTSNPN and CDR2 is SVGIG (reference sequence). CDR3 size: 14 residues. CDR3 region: CAWSVSAGFYEQYF. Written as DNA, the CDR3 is TGTGCCTGGAGTGTGTCAGCGGGGTTCTACGAGCAGTACTTC.

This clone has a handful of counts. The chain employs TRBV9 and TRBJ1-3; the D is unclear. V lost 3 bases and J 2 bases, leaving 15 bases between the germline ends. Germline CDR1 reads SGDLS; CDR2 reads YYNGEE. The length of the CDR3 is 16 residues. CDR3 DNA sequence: TGTGCCAGCAGCGCCTTACCGGGTGGCCCTGGAAACACCATATATTTT. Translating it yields CASSALPGGPGNTIYF.

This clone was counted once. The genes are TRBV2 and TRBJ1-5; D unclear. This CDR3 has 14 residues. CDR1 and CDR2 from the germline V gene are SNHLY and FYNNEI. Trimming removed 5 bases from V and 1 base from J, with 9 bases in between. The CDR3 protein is CASSTDTSNQPQHF. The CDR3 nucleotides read TGTGCCAGCAGTACCGACACAAGCAATCAGCCCCAGCATTTT.

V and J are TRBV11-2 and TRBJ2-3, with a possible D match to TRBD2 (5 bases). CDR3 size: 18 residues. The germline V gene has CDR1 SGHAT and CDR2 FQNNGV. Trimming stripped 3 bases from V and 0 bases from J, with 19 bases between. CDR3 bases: TGTGCCAGCAGCTTGTTCTCCGTGGCGGGCCCTAGCACAGATACGCAGTATTTT. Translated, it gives CASSLFSVAGPSTDTQYF.

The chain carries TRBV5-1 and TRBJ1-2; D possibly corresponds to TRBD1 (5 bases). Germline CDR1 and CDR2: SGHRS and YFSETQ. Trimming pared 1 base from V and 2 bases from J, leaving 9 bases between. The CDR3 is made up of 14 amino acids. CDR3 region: CASSLSGGNYGYTF. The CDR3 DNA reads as TGCGCCAGCAGCTTGTCGGGGGGGAACTATGGCTACACCTTC. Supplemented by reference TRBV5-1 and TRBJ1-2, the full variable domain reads KAGVTQTPRYLIKTRGQQVTLSCSPISGHRSVSWYQQTPGQGLQFLFEYFSETQRNKGNFPGRFSGRQFSNSRSEMNVSTLELGDSALYLCASSLSGGNYGYTFGSGTRLTVV.

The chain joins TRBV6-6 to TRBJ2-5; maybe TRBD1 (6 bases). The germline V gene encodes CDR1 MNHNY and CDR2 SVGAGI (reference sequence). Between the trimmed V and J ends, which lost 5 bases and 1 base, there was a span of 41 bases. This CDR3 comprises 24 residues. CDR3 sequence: CASSRRGVSSSGAYLGQAQETQYF. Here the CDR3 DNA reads TGTGCCAGCAGTCGTCGCGGAGTCAGTTCCTCAGGGGCATATCTAGGGCAGGCCCAAGAGACCCAGTACTTC.

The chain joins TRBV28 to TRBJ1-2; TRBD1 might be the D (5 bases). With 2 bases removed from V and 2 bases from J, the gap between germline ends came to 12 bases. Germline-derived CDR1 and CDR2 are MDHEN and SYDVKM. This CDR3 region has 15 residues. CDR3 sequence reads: CASSLGAATNYGYTF. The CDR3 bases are TGTGCCAGCAGTTTAGGGGCAGCGACGAACTATGGCTACACCTTC.

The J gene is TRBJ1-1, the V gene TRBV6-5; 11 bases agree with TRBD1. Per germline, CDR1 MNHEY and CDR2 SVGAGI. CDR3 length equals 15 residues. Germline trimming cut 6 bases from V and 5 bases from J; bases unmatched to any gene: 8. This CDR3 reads CASSRTDRGRTEAFF. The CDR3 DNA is TGTGCCAGCAGCCGCACGGACAGGGGGCGGACTGAAGCTTTCTTT.

The CDR3 here is CASSLVSVSGNQPQHF. The CDR3 nucleotides are TGTGCCAGCAGCTTAGTTTCCGTTTCGGGCAATCAGCCCCAGCATTTT. This chain uses TRBV11-2 with TRBJ1-5, with D uncertain. The CDR3 is 16 residues long. Trimming cost V 1 base and J 2 bases, with 12 bases left between them. From germline, CDR1 is SGHAT and CDR2 FQNNGV.

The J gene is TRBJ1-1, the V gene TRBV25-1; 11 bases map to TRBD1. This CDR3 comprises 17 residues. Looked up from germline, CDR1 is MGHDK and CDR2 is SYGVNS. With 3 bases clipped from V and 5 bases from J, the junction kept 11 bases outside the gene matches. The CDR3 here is CASSDIVTGTGGTEAFF. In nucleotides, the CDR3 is TGTGCCAGCAGTGACATAGTTACCGGGACAGGGGGGACTGAAGCTTTCTTT.

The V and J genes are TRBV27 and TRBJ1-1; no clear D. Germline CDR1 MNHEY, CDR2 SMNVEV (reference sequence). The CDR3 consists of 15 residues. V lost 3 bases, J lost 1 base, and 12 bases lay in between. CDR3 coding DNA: TGTGCCAGCAGTTTTCCGGGTTTGGGGAACACTGAAGCTTTCTTT. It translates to CASSFPGLGNTEAFF.

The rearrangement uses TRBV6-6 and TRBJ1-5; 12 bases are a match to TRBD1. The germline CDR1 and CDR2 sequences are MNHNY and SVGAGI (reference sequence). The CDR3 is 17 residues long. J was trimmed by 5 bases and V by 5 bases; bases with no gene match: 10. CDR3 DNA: TGTGCCAGCAGTCCCGGGACAGGGGGCAAGTTTTATCAGCCCCAGCATTTT. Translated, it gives CASSPGTGGKFYQPQHF.

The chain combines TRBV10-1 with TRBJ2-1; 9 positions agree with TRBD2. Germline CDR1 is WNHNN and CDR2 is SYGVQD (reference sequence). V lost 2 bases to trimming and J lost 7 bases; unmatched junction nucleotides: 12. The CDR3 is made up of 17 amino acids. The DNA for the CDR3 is TGCGCCAGCAGTGAGGGCCACCCGGGACTAGCCACGAATGAGCAGTTCTTC. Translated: CASSEGHPGLATNEQFF.

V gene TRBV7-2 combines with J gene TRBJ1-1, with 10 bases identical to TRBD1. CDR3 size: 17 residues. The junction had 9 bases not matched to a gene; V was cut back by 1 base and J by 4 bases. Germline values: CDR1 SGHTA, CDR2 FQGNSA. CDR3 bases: TGTGCCAGCAGCTTAGGCCCGGGACAGGGGTGGGGCACTGAAGCTTTCTTT. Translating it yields CASSLGPGQGWGTEAFF.

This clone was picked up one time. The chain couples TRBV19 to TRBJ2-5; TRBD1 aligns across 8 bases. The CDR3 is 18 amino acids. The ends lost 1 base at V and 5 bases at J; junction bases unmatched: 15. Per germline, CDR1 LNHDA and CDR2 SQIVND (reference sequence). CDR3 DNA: TGTGCCAGTAGTATAGGTGGTATGGGTCAGGGGGCTTGGGAGACCCAGTACTTC. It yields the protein CASSIGGMGQGAWETQYF.

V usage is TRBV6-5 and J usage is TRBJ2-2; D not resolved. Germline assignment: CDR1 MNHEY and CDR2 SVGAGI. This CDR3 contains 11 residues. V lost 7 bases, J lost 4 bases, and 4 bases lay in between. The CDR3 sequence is CASKSTGELFF. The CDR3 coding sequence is TGTGCCAGCAAGAGCACCGGGGAGCTGTTTTTT.

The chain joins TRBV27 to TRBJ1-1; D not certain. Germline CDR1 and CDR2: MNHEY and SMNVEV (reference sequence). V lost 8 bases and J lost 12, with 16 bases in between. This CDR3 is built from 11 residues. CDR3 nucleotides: TGTGCCAGCCTTGGGCCTCGTAGTACTTTCTTT. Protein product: CASLGPRSTFF.

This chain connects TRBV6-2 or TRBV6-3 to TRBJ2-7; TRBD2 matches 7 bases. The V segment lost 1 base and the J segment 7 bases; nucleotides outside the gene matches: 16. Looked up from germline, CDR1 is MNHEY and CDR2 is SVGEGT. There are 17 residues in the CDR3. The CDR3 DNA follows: TGTGCCAGCAGTTACTGGGTAGCGGGCGCCCTCTGGAGAGAGCAGTACTTC. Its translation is CASSYWVAGALWREQYF.